This T cell receptor (beta chain) was obtained from a study of CD8+ T cells in alopecia areata. Overall study context: Treatment with tofacitinib (6 to 18 months) was followed by 6 months off drug.

The treatment: oral pan-JAK inhibitor, 5-10 mg twice daily. Lesional scalp punch biopsies and peripheral blood were collected from alopecia areata patients. cDNA reverse transcribed from extracted RNA served as the sequencing template. Clones were read by immunoSEQ multiplex PCR, and TCRdb kept only the in-frame ones, dropping some. The data show over 100,000 clones, with 53% seen just once and around 0.44% held by the top ten. This CDR3 contains 12 residues. Between the trimmed V and J ends, which lost 6 bases and 0 bases, there was a span of 6 bases. CDR1 is MNHEY and CDR2 is SVGAGI in the germline V gene.

This chain joins TRBV6-5 and TRBJ2-7; no reliable D call. The receptor was isolated from a human donor with alopecia areata. The material was CD4+ T cells sorted from blood, obtained at week 4, from a patient treated with tofacitinib. The CDR3, as DNA: TGTGCCAGCAGGCGCAGCTCCTACGAGCAGTACTTC. It yields the protein CASRRSSYEQYF.